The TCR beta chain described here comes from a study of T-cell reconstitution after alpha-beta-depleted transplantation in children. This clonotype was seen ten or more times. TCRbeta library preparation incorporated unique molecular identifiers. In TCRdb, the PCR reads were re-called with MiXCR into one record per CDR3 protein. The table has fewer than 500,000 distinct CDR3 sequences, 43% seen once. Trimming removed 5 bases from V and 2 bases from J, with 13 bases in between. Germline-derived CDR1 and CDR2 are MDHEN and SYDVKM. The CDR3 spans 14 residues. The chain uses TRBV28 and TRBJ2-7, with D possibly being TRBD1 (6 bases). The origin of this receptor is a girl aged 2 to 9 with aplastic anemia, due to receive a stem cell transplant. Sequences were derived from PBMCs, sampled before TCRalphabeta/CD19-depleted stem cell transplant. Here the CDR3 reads CASSHRDRTYEQYF. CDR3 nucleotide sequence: TGTGCCAGCAGTCACAGAGACAGGACCTACGAGCAGTACTTC.